The 8 T cell receptor beta chains below all came from one sample that was sequenced in a study of cytomegalovirus exposure and HLA in healthy donors. The PCR ran on 60 Vbeta and 13 Jbeta primers. Sequencing was performed with immunoSEQ multiplex PCR; in TCRdb, only in-frame clones are kept and a portion is missing. This table has under 200,000 clones, 79% appearing once. Sequenced material: PBMCs. Receptors were obtained from a male donor in good health and CMV-seropositive.

The V gene is TRBV11-2, the J gene TRBJ1-6; 9 nucleotides match TRBD1. The CDR3 totals 17 residues. The V segment lost 5 bases and the J segment 7 bases; nucleotides outside the gene matches: 12. Per the germline V gene, CDR1 is SGHAT and CDR2 is FQNNGV. The CDR3 bases are TGTGCCAGCAGCACTAGGCGACAGGGGGTGGGCAATTCACCCCTCCACTTT. Translated: CASSTRRQGVGNSPLHF.

The V and J genes are TRBV7-2 and TRBJ2-7; 12 bases line up with TRBD2. Germline V gives CDR1 SGHTA, CDR2 FQGNSA. Trimming at V came to 5 bases and at J to 4 bases, leaving 6 bases not matched to a gene. CDR3 length equals 15 residues. The CDR3 DNA sequence: TGTGCCAGCAGCCCGACCGGGACTAGCGGGTACGAGCAGTACTTC. Protein sequence: CASSPTGTSGYEQYF.

V and J are TRBV29-1 and TRBJ2-7; 10 bases are a match to TRBD1. The J segment lost 1 base and the V segment lost 5 bases, leaving 5 bases of the junction unmatched. Germline loops: CDR1 SQVTM, CDR2 ANQGSEA. This CDR3 region has 14 residues. CDR3 in DNA: TGCAGCGTTCGACCGGGACAGGGGTCCTACGAGCAGTACTTC. Amino acid sequence: CSVRPGQGSYEQYF.

The chain couples TRBV7-3 to TRBJ1-1; D remains unclear. Germline assignment: CDR1 SGHTA and CDR2 FQGTGA. CDR3 length equals 14 residues. Trimming removed 4 bases at V and 0 bases at J, with 9 bases between. CDR3 amino acids: CASSSTGLNTEAFF. The DNA of the CDR3 is TGTGCCAGCAGCTCCACGGGTCTGAACACTGAAGCTTTCTTT.

The V gene is TRBV19, the J gene TRBJ1-1, with TRBD1 as a possible D gene (5 bases). In germline, CDR1 is LNHDA, CDR2 SQIVND (reference sequence). This CDR3 contains 14 residues. Trimming shortened V by 6 bases and J by 5 bases, and 16 bases separated the two germline ends. The CDR3 region has the DNA TGTGCCAGTAGATGGGGAGGGGCCGGTACTGAAGCTTTCTTT. It encodes CASRWGGAGTEAFF.

The chain employs TRBV21-1 and TRBJ2-1; the table's D call, TRBD1, was not checked against the DNA. TRBV21-1 corresponds to a pseudogene. The CDR3 contains 13 residues. The CDR3 region has the DNA TGTGCCAGAACACCTCTCTCCTACAATGAGCAGTTCTTC. This encodes CARTPLSYNEQFF.

In its sample, this clone was seen once. The chain uses TRBV27 and TRBJ1-2, with D possibly being TRBD1 (6 bases). Deletions cut 6 bases from V and 8 bases from J, with 16 bases between. Per germline, CDR1 MNHEY and CDR2 SMNVEV (reference sequence). The CDR3 sequence is 13 residues long. This CDR3 reads CASRPMGAHGYTF. The DNA of the CDR3 is TGTGCCAGCAGACCCATGGGGGCTCACGGCTACACCTTC.

V gene TRBV9 combines with J gene TRBJ1-1; D uncertain. CDR3 length: 15 amino acids. Germline V CDR1 and CDR2: SGDLS, YYNGEE. V shed 4 bases and J shed 5 bases, with 18 bases lying between them. The DNA for the CDR3 is TGTGCCAGCAGCCCTGACCCCCACGGCGGAACTGAAGCTTTCTTT. It is translated as CASSPDPHGGTEAFF.